Listed here are 9 T cell receptor beta chains from one sample, sequenced in a study of regulatory T cells in long-lasting Graves disease. Specified time point: newly diagnosed GD, antithyroid drugs for less than 3 months. RNA isolated from PBMCs was used to make the TCR library. HTBI primers from iRepertoire and Arm-PCR of CDR3 regions yielded the TCR beta libraries. TCRdb re-called the multiplex PCR reads through MiXCR, storing one row per CDR3 protein. The repertoire includes 370,000 or so distinct CDR3 sequences, 15% to 20% of them detected once, and around 20% sits in the top ten. These data were also filed under a second study, of T cells in Graves' hyperthyroidism and ophthalmopathy.

The specimen comprised peripheral blood mononuclear cells (PBMCs), sampled at new diagnosis, from a patient treated with antithyroid drugs. These receptors all come from a woman younger than 35 with Graves disease.

A few counts support this clonotype. The chain carries TRBV6-1 and TRBJ1-5, with D unclear. Trimming removed 5 bases from V and 1 base from J, with 15 bases in between. This CDR3 is 16 amino acids long. In germline, CDR1 is MNHNS, CDR2 SASEGT. Written as DNA, the CDR3 is TGTGCCAGCAGTCCTACGACATCGGGGAGCAATCAGCCCCAGCATTTT. It specifies CASSPTTSGSNQPQHF.

This clonotype occurred many times. The J gene is TRBJ1-1, the V gene TRBV2; D gene ambiguous. The CDR3 is 13 residues long. The germline V gene encodes CDR1 SNHLY and CDR2 FYNNEI. The V and J ends lost 7 bases and 0 bases respectively, with 9 bases between them. DNA for the CDR3: TGTGCCAGCACGGTAAGGGTGAACACTGAAGCTTTCTTT. Encoded protein: CASTVRVNTEAFF.

This clonotype was picked up many times. V gene TRBV20-1 combines with J gene TRBJ2-7; D uncertain. Germline CDR1 reads DFQATT; CDR2 reads SNEGSKA (reference sequence). This CDR3 comprises 10 residues. Deletions cut 2 bases from V and 3 bases from J, with 2 bases between. The CDR3 bases are TGCAGTGCTAGAATCTACGAGCAGTACTTC. As protein: CSARIYEQYF.

This clonotype appeared many times. The chain links TRBV11-2 to TRBJ2-5; 12 positions agree with TRBD2. The CDR3 contains 21 residues. With V trimmed by 5 bases and J by 0 bases, 19 bases remained unmatched. The germline V gene has CDR1 SGHAT and CDR2 FQNNGV. CDR3 amino acids: CASSGRKGGLAGLSYQETQYF. The CDR3 nucleotides are TGTGCCAGCAGCGGTCGTAAAGGAGGACTAGCGGGACTATCATACCAAGAGACCCAGTACTTC. Supplemented by reference TRBV11-2 and TRBJ2-5, the full variable domain reads EAGVAQSPRYKIIEKRQSVAFWCNPISGHATLYWYQQILGQGPKLLIQFQNNGVVDDSQLPKDRFSAERLKGVDSTLKIQPAKLEDSAVYLCASSGRKGGLAGLSYQETQYFGPGTRLLVL.

V is TRBV5-1 and J is TRBJ1-4; D is unclear. The V end lost 0 bases, the J end lost 0 bases, and 6 bases lay between the germline ends. The CDR3 sequence is 15 residues long. Germline CDR1 is SGHRS and CDR2 is YFSETQ. CDR3 loop: CASSLGETTNEKLFF. CDR3 in DNA: TGCGCCAGCAGCTTGGGAGAGACAACTAATGAAAAACTGTTTTTT. The full variable domain, in which reference TRBV5-1 and TRBJ1-4 provide the parts outside the CDR3, is KAGVTQTPRYLIKTRGQQVTLSCSPISGHRSVSWYQQTPGQGLQFLFEYFSETQRNKGNFPGRFSGRQFSNSRSEMNVSTLELGDSALYLCASSLGETTNEKLFFGSGTQLSVL.

This clonotype was seen ten or more times. This rearrangement joins TRBV18 to TRBJ2-7; 7 nucleotides match TRBD1. This CDR3 has 14 amino acids. Unmatched junction bases numbered 4, after V lost 3 bases and J lost 2 bases. In germline, CDR1 is KGHSH, CDR2 LQKENI. This chain's CDR3 is CASSPSQGAYEQYF. The CDR3 nucleotides read TGTGCCAGCTCACCGAGTCAGGGGGCCTACGAGCAGTACTTC.

This clonotype was observed a few times. The CDR3 DNA is TGTGCCAGCAGTTACGGGGGGGGGCCCGTAGTAGGTCCTGGGGCCAACGTCCTGACTTTC. Protein product: CASSYGGGPVVGPGANVLTF. The chain uses TRBV6-2 or TRBV6-3 and TRBJ2-6, with D possibly being TRBD2 (7 bases). This CDR3 has 20 residues. Germline V gene lookup returns CDR1 MNHEY and CDR2 SVGEGT. Trimming removed 2 bases at V and 2 bases at J, with 22 bases between.

A word on this clonotype: A much larger clonotype is one base distant, so this may be a read error. The V and J genes are TRBV6-2 or TRBV6-3 and TRBJ2-7; the D is unclear. The germline V and J ends were trimmed by 2 bases and 3 bases, with 5 bases remaining between them. Germline CDR1 MNHEY, CDR2 SVGEGT. The CDR3 contains 12 residues. The CDR3 DNA sequence: TGTGCCAGCAGTTACACCAACTACGAGCAGTACTTC. Encoded protein: CASSYTNYEQYF.

This clonotype was seen ten or more times. The genes are TRBV20-1 and TRBJ1-2; D is undetermined. CDR1 is DFQATT, CDR2 SNEGSKA, per germline (reference sequence). This CDR3 contains 15 residues. The V and J ends lost 1 base and 0 bases respectively, with 12 bases between them. The CDR3, as DNA: TGCAGTGCTAGAGGGGAATGGGGAGCTAACTATGGCTACACCTTC. Translated, it gives CSARGEWGANYGYTF.